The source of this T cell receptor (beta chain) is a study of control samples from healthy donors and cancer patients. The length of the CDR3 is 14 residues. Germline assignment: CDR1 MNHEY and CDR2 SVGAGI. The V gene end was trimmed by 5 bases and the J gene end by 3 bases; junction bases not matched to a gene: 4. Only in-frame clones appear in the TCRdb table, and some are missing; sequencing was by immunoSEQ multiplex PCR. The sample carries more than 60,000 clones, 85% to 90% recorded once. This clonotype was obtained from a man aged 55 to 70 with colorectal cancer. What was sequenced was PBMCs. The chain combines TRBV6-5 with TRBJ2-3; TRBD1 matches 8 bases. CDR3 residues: CASSTQGGTDTQYF. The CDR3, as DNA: TGTGCCAGCAGTACACAGGGGGGTACAGATACGCAGTATTTT.